One and the same sample provided the 5 T cell receptor beta chains below, sequenced in a study of Ad26.COV2.S vaccination and SARS-CoV-2 variants. Generated by immunoSEQ multiplex PCR, the TCRdb table keeps only in-frame clones and is missing some. The sample holds hundreds of thousands of clones, approximately 86% seen once. The treatment was: 19 received Ad26.COV2.S at low or high dose, single or two shots; about five received placebo; per-sample allocation not given. Samples came from day 63 after the first vaccine or placebo injection. The sample in question was peripheral blood, obtained in a trial of Ad26.COV2.S vaccine versus placebo. The origin of the receptors is a person between 18 and 60 years old who received the Ad26.COV2.S COVID-19 vaccine or a placebo.

DNA of the CDR3: TGTGCCACCAGTGATTCGGGACAGGGTAGGGGCCATCAGCCCCAGCATTTT. Protein product: CATSDSGQGRGHQPQHF. V gene TRBV24-1 combines with J gene TRBJ1-5, with 9 bases matching TRBD1. Germline loops: CDR1 KGHDR, CDR2 SFDVKD. The junction had 9 bases not matched to a gene; V was cut back by 2 bases and J by 5 bases. This CDR3 comprises 17 residues.

The chain joins TRBV7-9 to TRBJ2-1; 9 nucleotides align to TRBD2. Losses at the gene ends were 2 bases for V and 6 bases for J; bases not matched to a gene: 8. CDR3 size: 16 residues. Germline V gene lookup returns CDR1 SEHNR and CDR2 FQNEAQ (reference sequence). The CDR3 region is CASSLFSGGGFNEQFF. For the CDR3, the DNA is TGTGCCAGCAGCTTATTTAGCGGGGGTGGATTCAATGAGCAGTTCTTC.

J is TRBJ2-3 and V is TRBV4-1; no reliable D call. CDR1 and CDR2 from the germline V gene are MGHRA and YSYEKL. Trimming took 0 bases from V and 1 from J, leaving 8 bases between them. The CDR3 sequence is 15 residues long. The CDR3 bases are TGCGCCAGCAGCCAAGACCCCCGGGGCACAGATACGCAGTATTTT. This codes for CASSQDPRGTDTQYF.

The rearrangement uses TRBV5-1 and TRBJ2-2, with TRBD2 matching over 7 bases. After removal of 3 bases from V and 0 bases from J, the junction contained 2 bases not matched to a gene. The CDR3 extends over 15 amino acids. Germline V gene lookup returns CDR1 SGHRS and CDR2 YFSETQ. CDR3 DNA: TGCGCCAGCAGCTGGGACTATCCGAACACCGGGGAGCTGTTTTTT. Translating it yields CASSWDYPNTGELFF. Variable domain in full (rest from reference TRBV5-1 and TRBJ2-2): KAGVTQTPRYLIKTRGQQVTLSCSPISGHRSVSWYQQTPGQGLQFLFEYFSETQRNKGNFPGRFSGRQFSNSRSEMNVSTLELGDSALYLCASSWDYPNTGELFFGEGSRLTVL.

The V and J genes are TRBV11-2 and TRBJ2-1; 8 bases map to TRBD2. Germline CDR1 is SGHAT and CDR2 is FQNNGV. The CDR3 covers 17 residues. V gave up 3 bases and J gave up 10 bases; unmatched junction bases: 17. CDR3 nucleotide sequence: TGTGCCAGCAGCTTTATGGGGATCGGCGGGAGGATGAGGGAGCAGTTCTTC. Translating it yields CASSFMGIGGRMREQFF.